What follows are 4 T cell receptor beta chains derived from one specimen sequenced in a study of OX40 agonist ivuxolimab in advanced cancers. The data were produced by immunoSEQ multiplex PCR, yet TCRdb's version contains in-frame clones alone and is incomplete. The data show about 86,000 clones, 90% to 95% seen once. Sequencing was performed on CD4+ or CD8+ T cells sorted from blood, taken in a trial of the OX40 agonist ivuxolimab. These receptor sequences come from an adult with an advanced solid tumor such as melanoma, head and neck, liver or kidney cancer.

This sequence joins TRBV11-2 and TRBJ2-3; 8 bases map to TRBD1. CDR3 length: 16 residues. V shed 6 bases, J shed 2 bases, and the junction held 10 bases outside the gene matches. The germline V gene encodes CDR1 SGHAT and CDR2 FQNNGV. Here the CDR3 reads CASRRTGNLFTDTQYF. The CDR3 DNA reads TGTGCCAGCAGACGGACAGGGAACCTCTTCACAGATACGCAGTATTTT.

This chain uses TRBV19 with TRBJ2-5, with 10 bases lining up with TRBD1. The V and J ends lost 8 bases and 6 bases, in that order; junction bases with no gene match: 3. The germline CDR1 and CDR2 sequences are LNHDA and SQIVND (reference sequence). This CDR3 is 12 amino acids long. CDR3 coding DNA: TGTGCCAGTGGGGGACAGGGGAAGACCCAGTACTTC. As protein: CASGGQGKTQYF.

The rearrangement uses TRBV19 and TRBJ1-4, with a tentative D call TRBD1 (5 bases). Trimming stripped 7 bases from V and 10 bases from J, with 19 bases between. CDR1 is LNHDA, CDR2 SQIVND, per germline (reference sequence). The CDR3 has 14 amino acids. The CDR3 nucleotides read TGTGCCAGTACCCCCGGGACCTTGGAGAGAAAACTGTTTTTT. Translating gives CASTPGTLERKLFF. The variable domain in full, completed from reference TRBV19 and TRBJ1-4, reads DGGITQSPKYLFRKEGQNVTLSCEQNLNHDAMYWYRQDPGQGLRLIYYSQIVNDFQKGDIAEGYSVSREKKESFPLTVTSAQKNPTAFYLCASTPGTLERKLFFGSGTQLSVL.

The CDR3 spells CAWGGAKQVHSGNTIYF. The CDR3 DNA sequence: TGTGCCTGGGGGGGGGCGAAACAGGTCCACTCTGGAAACACCATATATTTT. This chain connects TRBV30 to TRBJ1-3; possible D gene TRBD1, 6 bases. CDR3 length: 17 residues. The V gene lost 5 bases and the J gene lost 0 bases, with 20 bases spanning the gap. Looked up from germline, CDR1 is GTSNPN and CDR2 is SVGIG (reference sequence).